The rows below give T cell receptor beta chains drawn from one sample of a study of cytomegalovirus exposure and HLA in healthy donors. Clones were read by immunoSEQ multiplex PCR, and TCRdb kept only the in-frame ones, dropping some. This table holds 150,000 to 200,000 clones, under 90% found once. The sample comprised PBMCs. Receptors originate from a male donor in good health and CMV-seronegative. The CDR3 runs from the conserved cysteine through the conserved F or W. A D gene is named only where the DNA matches it firmly. Expanded clones get a size class; other rows say once, few or many, or leave the size out.

TRBJ1-4,NA,TRBV5-1,NA,TGCGCCAGCAGCTTGGATCCCCCGGGGGGGCCCTCGGAAAAACTGTTTTTT,CASSLDPPGGPSEKLFF
TRBJ1-2,NA,TRBV6-1,NA,TGTGCCAGCAGTGAAGCGAGCAGGGTCTTTGGCTACACCTTC,CASSEASRVFGYTF
TRBJ2-1,NA,TRBV27,TRBD2,TGTGCCAGCAGTCTGGGACTAGCGGGAGCGGGGACATACAATGAGCAGTTCTTC,CASSLGLAGAGTYNEQFF
TRBJ2-7,NA,TRBV7-3,TRBD1,TGTGCCAGCAGCTTGGGACAGGCCGACGAGCAGTACTTC,CASSLGQADEQYF
TRBJ1-2,NA,TRBV6-5,NA,TGTGCCAGCAGTTACTCGACTGGCTATGGCTACACCTTC,CASSYSTGYGYTF
TRBJ2-1,NA,TRBV7-9,NA,TGTGCCAGCAGCTTAAGTCTGGGCTCGTCCTACAATGAGCAGTTCTTC,CASSLSLGSSYNEQFF
TRBJ1-1,NA,TRBV9,TRBD1,TGTGCCAGCAGCGAACGACAGGGTTCAATGAACACTGAAGCTTTCTTT,CASSERQGSMNTEAFF
TRBJ2-3,NA,TRBV7-9,NA,TGTGCCAGCACCCCGAAGGTAGCCACCACAGATACGCAGTATTTT,CASTPKVATTDTQYF
TRBJ2-3,NA,TRBV11-2,TRBD2,TGTGCCAGCAGCCAACTAGCGCGGCACACAGATACGCAGTATTTT,CASSQLARHTDTQYF
TRBJ2-3,NA,TRBV18,TRBD1,TGTGCCAGCTCACAATCGACAGGGGGCACAGATACGCAGTATTTT,CASSQSTGGTDTQYF
TRBJ2-4,NA,TRBV9,TRBD2,TGTGCCAGCAGCGTAGAGCCGGGGAGGGGAAACATTCAGTACTTC,CASSVEPGRGNIQYF
TRBJ2-1,NA,TRBV5-1,TRBD2,TGCGCCAGCAGCTTGGGGACTAGCTCCAAATTCAATGAGCAGTTCTTC,CASSLGTSSKFNEQFF
TRBJ1-3,NA,TRBV30,TRBD1,TGTGCCTGGACCGGGACAGGGGGATTGGACACCATATATTTT,CAWTGTGGLDTIYF
TRBJ2-7,once,TRBV29-1,TRBD1,TGCAGCGTCAGACAGGGTCTAACTACTACTGGGGAGCAGTACTTC,CSVRQGLTTTGEQYF
TRBJ2-7,once,TRBV5-4,NA,TGTGCCAGCAGCCAGGAAACCCCAGTCCACGAGCAGTACTTC,CASSQETPVHEQYF
TRBJ2-4,NA,TRBV9,TRBD1,TGTGCCAGCAGCGTATATGCCGGGACAGGGGGACCACTAGCCAAAAACATTCAGTACTTC,CASSVYAGTGGPLAKNIQYF
TRBJ2-3,NA,TRBV7-2,TRBD1,TGTGCCAGCAGCTTAAAATTGGGACAGGGGGCGTCCCACACAGATACGCAGTATTTT,CASSLKLGQGASHTDTQYF
TRBJ2-5,NA,TRBV5-1,TRBD1,TGCGCCAGCAGCTCACAGGGGGAAGAGACCCAGTACTTC,CASSSQGEETQYF
TRBJ2-3,NA,TRBV19,TRBD2,TGTGCCAGTAGGTTAGCGGGGAATTCACCAATAACAGATACGCAGTATTTT,CASRLAGNSPITDTQYF
TRBJ2-5,NA,TRBV9,NA,TGTGCCAGCACCTCGGGAGAGACCCAGTACTTC,CASTSGETQYF
TRBJ1-2,NA,TRBV6-5,NA,TGTGCCAGCAGTTACGACAGGCTCTATGGCTACACCTTC,CASSYDRLYGYTF
TRBJ2-3,once,TRBV7-2,TRBD2,TGTGCCAGCAGCTCATATAGCGGGAGTGCAGATACGCAGTATTTT,CASSSYSGSADTQYF
TRBJ1-2,NA,TRBV27,TRBD1,TGTGCCAGCAGAGACAGGGGGCCTGGCTACACCTTC,CASRDRGPGYTF
TRBJ2-7,once,TRBV7-2,TRBD1,TGTGCCAGCAGCTCGGGACAGGGGGCTAGCGGAGTCCCCTACGAGCAGTACTTC,CASSSGQGASGVPYEQYF
TRBJ2-5,NA,TRBV27,NA,NA,CASSTSTSGRGEQYF